What follows are 7 T cell receptor beta chains derived from one specimen sequenced in a study of shared clonotypes between healthy human individuals. Produced via immunoSEQ multiplex PCR; TCRdb's table is partial and in-frame only. The data show about 1 million clones, about 76% seen once. Input material: memory CD4+ T cells sorted from blood. The subset was: CD45RA-negative fraction. These receptors were collected from a man aged 18 to 35 in good health.

V gene TRBV21-1 combines with J gene TRBJ2-7; the DNA was not used to check the table's D call, TRBD2. TRBV21-1 is a known pseudogene. The CDR3 runs to 13 residues. The CDR3 DNA reads TGTGCCAGCGCACGCCCGGGTTCCTACGAGCAGTACTTC. Protein: CASARPGSYEQYF.

The chain combines TRBV15 with TRBJ1-5; TRBD1 is a possible D gene (6 bases). This CDR3 comprises 15 residues. Germline V gene data show CDR1 as LNHNV and CDR2 as YYDKDF (reference sequence). V was clipped by 1 base and J by 5 bases, with 12 bases between them. CDR3 amino acids: CATSRVTGLHQPQHF. Written as DNA, the CDR3 is TGTGCCACCAGCAGAGTTACAGGGTTGCATCAGCCCCAGCATTTT.

The rearrangement links TRBV15 to TRBJ1-6; 8 bases are shared with TRBD1. Germline trimming cut 5 bases from V and 0 bases from J; bases unmatched to any gene: 9. This CDR3 contains 18 residues. CDR1 is LNHNV and CDR2 is YYDKDF in the germline V gene (reference sequence). The CDR3 region has the DNA TGTGCCACCAGCGGATCCGGGACAGGAGACTCCTATAATTCACCCCTCCACTTT. Encoded protein: CATSGSGTGDSYNSPLHF.

This sequence joins TRBV18 and TRBJ2-7; D ambiguous. The CDR3 covers 13 residues. The V and J ends lost 5 bases and 6 bases respectively, with 14 bases between them. Germline V gene sequence: CDR1 KGHSH, CDR2 LQKENI. This chain's CDR3 is CASSTTVGSEQYF. In DNA, the CDR3 is TGTGCCAGCTCAACTACGGTGGGTTCCGAGCAGTACTTC.

Regarding this clone: Within the sample, other DNA sequences also encode this same CDR3. In nucleotides, the CDR3 is TGTGCCTGGAGTGCGGGACAGGGGAATCAGCCCCAGCATTTT. This sequence encodes CAWSAGQGNQPQHF. The chain has TRBV30 and TRBJ1-5; 10 positions match TRBD1. The CDR3 is 14 residues long. From germline, CDR1 is GTSNPN and CDR2 SVGIG (reference sequence). Trimming removed 1 base from V and 4 bases from J; junction bases left unmatched: 1.

The count of this clone is one. The chain couples TRBV5-4 to TRBJ2-5; D is possibly TRBD1 or TRBD2 (5 bases each). V lost 1 base, J lost 5 bases, and 9 bases lay in between. This CDR3 is built from 13 residues. The germline CDR1 and CDR2 sequences are SGHNT and YYREEE (reference sequence). CDR3 protein: CASSLQGRETQYF. The CDR3 DNA follows: TGTGCCAGCAGCTTGCAGGGACGGGAGACCCAGTACTTC.

The rearrangement joins TRBV6-1 to TRBJ1-6; 7 bases map to TRBD1. The CDR3 is 13 residues long. Germline lookup yields CDR1 MNHNS and CDR2 SASEGT. J lost 7 bases, V lost 7 bases, and 4 bases had no gene match. CDR3 bases: TGTGCCAGCAATCCGGGACAGAATTCACCCCTCCACTTT. Translation: CASNPGQNSPLHF.